The clone carrying this TCR beta chain was counted at least ten times. As originally analysed: The distant-metastasis classifier for papillary thyroid cancer was built from CDR3 differences across clinicopathological groups. TCRdb re-called clones via MiXCR from the PCR reads. TCRdb's processing, not the authors', yielded these V and J calls. The repertoire holds about 11,000 clones, more than 25% seen once, with 16% in the top ten. The CDR3 has 12 amino acids. V was pared by 2 bases and J by 3 bases, with 4 bases between. Germline V gene lookup returns CDR1 KGHSH and CDR2 LQKENI. Every patient underwent thyroid surgery untreated. The data were obtained in a study of metastatic and nonmetastatic thyroid tumors. Overall study context: Blood and tumor or nodule tissue repertoires from malignant and benign thyroid patients were compared.

Sequencing was done on a sample of tumor tissue. The chain couples TRBV18 to TRBJ2-5; the D is unclear. The TCR originated in a female donor with papillary thyroid cancer or a benign thyroid nodule (not recorded which). Some clones in this sample may be carry-over from other donors' samples. In DNA, the CDR3 is TGTGCCAGCTCACCAGTTGAAGAGACCCAGTACTTC. Protein: CASSPVEETQYF.